The 20 T cell receptor beta chains below were found in one sample sequenced in a study of healthy donors' naive CD4 and CD8 T cells. TCR libraries were built from around 0.45 ug of total RNA by linear amplification. TCRdb redid the calling of the reads with MiXCR, one entry per CDR3 protein. The repertoire holds roughly 200,000 distinct CDR3 sequences, with about 74% as singletons. The sequenced sample consisted of naive CD4+ and CD8+ T cells sorted from blood, pooled from several donors. The receptor set was obtained from a pool of human donors in good health; the sample pools cells from several healthy donors.

This clonotype was counted a few times. This rearrangement joins TRBV12-3 or TRBV12-4 to TRBJ2-7, with D possibly being TRBD2 (5 bases). V lost 2 bases to trimming and J lost 5 bases, with 13 bases between them. The CDR3 length is 14 residues. Written as DNA, the CDR3 is TGTGCCAGCAGTTTACCCCCGGGGTCGCACGAGCAGTACTTC. The encoded protein is CASSLPPGSHEQYF.

V and J are TRBV29-1 and TRBJ2-5; D is uncertain. The germline V and J ends were trimmed by 6 bases and 5 bases, with 10 bases remaining between them. CDR3 size: 11 residues. CDR1 and CDR2 from the germline V gene are SQVTM and ANQGSEA. The CDR3 DNA reads TGCAGCGTCGAAAAGAGGGAGACCCAGTACTTC. Translating gives CSVEKRETQYF. Combining the CDR3 with reference TRBV29-1 and TRBJ2-5 gives the whole variable domain SAVISQKPSRDICQRGTSLTIQCQVDSQVTMMFWYRQQPGQSLTLIATANQGSEATYESGFVIDKFPISRPNLTFSTLTVSNMSPEDSSIYLCSVEKRETQYFGPGTRLLVL.

Written as DNA, the CDR3 is TGCAGCGTTGGGGGACAGGGACCGGCTCTGGAAGCTTTCTTT. This encodes CSVGGQGPALEAFF. V gene TRBV29-1 combines with J gene TRBJ1-1; TRBD1 agrees at 9 bases. J was trimmed by 8 bases and V by 4 bases; bases with no gene match: 11. This CDR3 comprises 14 residues. The germline V gene has CDR1 SQVTM and CDR2 ANQGSEA.

V and J are TRBV7-8 and TRBJ2-3; 7 bases map to TRBD2. Trimming took 0 bases from V and 5 from J; bases not matched to a gene: 5. The CDR3 runs 15 residues. The germline CDR1 and CDR2 sequences are SGHVS and FQNEAQ. The CDR3 here is CASSLAGGPVDTQYF. The CDR3 region has the DNA TGTGCCAGCAGCTTAGCGGGAGGGCCGGTAGATACGCAGTATTTT.

The chain recombines TRBV6-6 with TRBJ2-1; D remains ambiguous. V shed 7 bases and J shed 5 bases, with 15 bases lying between them. This CDR3 region has 14 residues. Germline CDR1 reads MNHNY; CDR2 reads SVGAGI (reference sequence). For the CDR3, the DNA is TGTGCCAGCAATCTTATAAGTGGAAACAATGAGCAGTTCTTC. Translated, it gives CASNLISGNNEQFF.

V is TRBV29-1 and J is TRBJ1-5; the D gene is possibly TRBD1 (6 bases). This CDR3 has 13 residues. Germline V gene sequence: CDR1 SQVTM, CDR2 ANQGSEA. Trimming took 4 bases from V and 3 from J, leaving 10 bases between them. The CDR3: CSVGTEYNQPQHF. CDR3 in DNA: TGCAGCGTTGGGACAGAATACAATCAGCCCCAGCATTTT.

This clonotype was found once. CDR3 region: CSVLIGAEAFF. The CDR3 DNA follows: TGCAGCGTTCTGATCGGCGCTGAAGCTTTCTTT. This chain links TRBV29-1 with TRBJ1-1; no reliable D call. V dropped 5 bases and J dropped 6 bases, with 10 bases sitting between them. CDR1 is SQVTM, CDR2 ANQGSEA, per germline. The CDR3 runs to 11 residues. Full variable domain (outside the CDR3, taken from reference TRBV29-1 and TRBJ1-1): SAVISQKPSRDICQRGTSLTIQCQVDSQVTMMFWYRQQPGQSLTLIATANQGSEATYESGFVIDKFPISRPNLTFSTLTVSNMSPEDSSIYLCSVLIGAEAFFGQGTRLTVV.

This clonotype appeared a single time. The rearrangement uses TRBV19 and TRBJ1-1; no definite D call. Germline-derived CDR1 and CDR2 are LNHDA and SQIVND (reference sequence). V gave up 5 bases and J gave up 6 bases, with 13 bases separating them. The CDR3 totals 13 residues. The CDR3 sequence: CASSVRQPAEAFF. For the CDR3, the DNA is TGTGCCAGTAGTGTAAGACAACCAGCTGAAGCTTTCTTT.

This clonotype came up a few times. This sequence joins TRBV19 and TRBJ1-1; 10 nucleotides match TRBD1. The CDR3 extends over 14 amino acids. V lost 7 bases to trimming and J lost 4 bases; unmatched junction nucleotides: 6. The V gene's germline CDR1 is LNHDA and CDR2 SQIVND (reference sequence). The CDR3 loop reads CASIKDRGSTEAFF. In nucleotides, the CDR3 is TGTGCCAGTATCAAGGACAGGGGGAGCACTGAAGCTTTCTTT. Based on the CDR3 plus reference TRBV19 and TRBJ1-1, the full variable domain is DGGITQSPKYLFRKEGQNVTLSCEQNLNHDAMYWYRQDPGQGLRLIYYSQIVNDFQKGDIAEGYSVSREKKESFPLTVTSAQKNPTAFYLCASIKDRGSTEAFFGQGTRLTVV.

This clonotype was found a few times. The chain couples TRBV7-9 to TRBJ2-7, with D possibly matching TRBD1 (6 bases). CDR3 length: 14 residues. Trimming shortened V by 5 bases and J by 1 base, and 12 bases separated the two germline ends. The germline V gene has CDR1 SEHNR and CDR2 FQNEAQ (reference sequence). Written as DNA, the CDR3 is TGTGCCAGCAGCCTGGACAGAGTATCCTACGAGCAGTACTTC. This sequence encodes CASSLDRVSYEQYF.

The chain employs TRBV29-1 and TRBJ1-1, with D maybe TRBD1 (5 bases). This CDR3 contains 17 residues. In germline, CDR1 is SQVTM, CDR2 ANQGSEA. V was cut by 0 bases and J by 3 bases, with 20 bases left in between. The CDR3 sequence: CSVEDHSRAGMDTEAFF. Here the CDR3 DNA reads TGCAGCGTTGAAGATCATTCCAGGGCGGGGATGGACACTGAAGCTTTCTTT.

The table lists this clonotype with a few counts. The chain combines TRBV5-4 with TRBJ2-3; 13 bases agree with TRBD2. Germline V CDR1 and CDR2: SGHNT, YYREEE (reference sequence). Trimming took 4 bases from V and 11 from J; bases not matched to a gene: 13. The CDR3 runs to 16 residues. For the CDR3, the DNA is TGTGCCAGCAGCCCGGGACTAGCGGGGTTCAGGGGGGAGCAGTATTTT. It encodes CASSPGLAGFRGEQYF.

This clonotype has only a few counts. V gene TRBV30 combines with J gene TRBJ1-2; 7 bases agree with TRBD1. CDR3 size: 12 residues. Trimming at V came to 3 bases and at J to 8 bases, leaving 6 bases not matched to a gene. Germline V gene data show CDR1 as GTSNPN and CDR2 as SVGIG (reference sequence). The CDR3 reads CAWSTGAQGYTF. Here the CDR3 DNA reads TGTGCCTGGAGCACAGGGGCCCAAGGCTACACCTTC.

This clonotype was observed a few times. The V and J genes are TRBV11-1 and TRBJ1-1; D is unresolved. Germline CDR1 is SGHAT and CDR2 is FQDESV (reference sequence). The CDR3 is made up of 12 amino acids. Trimming pared 3 bases from V and 3 bases from J, leaving 5 bases between. CDR3 amino acids: CASSFGDTEAFF. The CDR3 region has the DNA TGTGCCAGCAGCTTCGGGGACACTGAAGCTTTCTTT.

CDR3 residues: CASSLGVASTEAFF. The CDR3 DNA sequence: TGTGCCAGCAGTTTGGGGGTTGCGAGCACTGAAGCTTTCTTT. The gene calls are TRBV27 and TRBJ1-1, with a weak D call TRBD1 (5 bases). The CDR3 contains 14 residues. V gave up 3 bases and J gave up 4 bases, with 12 bases separating them. Germline V gene data show CDR1 as MNHEY and CDR2 as SMNVEV (reference sequence).

The gene calls are TRBV6-5 and TRBJ2-1; 7 bases are shared with TRBD1. The CDR3 sequence is 15 residues long. The V segment lost 2 bases and the J segment 0 bases; nucleotides outside the gene matches: 1. From germline, CDR1 is MNHEY and CDR2 SVGAGI. Here the CDR3 reads CASSYRDSSYNEQFF. In nucleotides, the CDR3 is TGTGCCAGCAGTTACCGGGACAGCTCCTACAATGAGCAGTTCTTC.

The V and J genes are TRBV18 and TRBJ2-1; 9 bases are a match to TRBD1. Germline V gene data show CDR1 as KGHSH and CDR2 as LQKENI. The CDR3 is 14 amino acids. Germline trimming cut 8 bases from V and 5 bases from J; bases unmatched to any gene: 7. CDR3 residues: CASGYRGLDNEQFF. In nucleotides, the CDR3 is TGTGCCAGCGGGTACAGGGGGCTAGACAATGAGCAGTTCTTC.

The CDR3 DNA sequence: TGTGCCAGTAGTACGCAACAGGGATTTTGGTACGAGCAGTACTTC. Translating gives CASSTQQGFWYEQYF. This chain uses TRBV19 with TRBJ2-7; TRBD1 is a possible D gene (6 bases). The germline gives CDR1 LNHDA, CDR2 SQIVND (reference sequence). V shed 4 bases and J shed 4 bases, with 17 bases lying between them. The CDR3 sequence is 15 residues long.

The V gene is TRBV19, the J gene TRBJ2-2; 7 nucleotides match TRBD2. Germline trimming cut 4 bases from V and 2 bases from J; bases unmatched to any gene: 4. The germline V gene encodes CDR1 LNHDA and CDR2 SQIVND (reference sequence). The CDR3 loop spans 15 amino acids. The CDR3 loop reads CASSTSGANTGELFF. CDR3 coding DNA: TGTGCCAGTAGTACGAGCGGGGCTAACACCGGGGAGCTGTTTTTT.

V usage is TRBV27 and J usage is TRBJ2-7, with 7 bases aligning to TRBD2. This CDR3 region has 14 residues. The germline V gene encodes CDR1 MNHEY and CDR2 SMNVEV (reference sequence). The V and J ends lost 5 bases and 4 bases, in that order; junction bases with no gene match: 8. CDR3 nucleotide sequence: TGTGCCAGCAGTCCCTCGGGAGGAAGGTACGAGCAGTACTTC. This encodes CASSPSGGRYEQYF.